A single sample gave rise to the 14 T cell receptor beta chains below, sequenced in a study of cytomegalovirus exposure and HLA in healthy donors. TCRdb's table, derived via immunoSEQ multiplex PCR, lists solely in-frame clones and lacks some. The table lists 200,000 to 250,000 clones, around 90% of them singletons. The sequencing input was PBMCs. All receptors derive from a woman younger than 35 in good health and CMV-seronegative.

This chain connects TRBV27 to TRBJ2-2; no clear D gene. V was trimmed by 3 bases and J by 2 bases, leaving 7 bases between them. CDR1 and CDR2 (germline): MNHEY, SMNVEV (reference sequence). The CDR3 is 14 residues long. The CDR3 loop reads CASSFSFNTGELFF. CDR3 nucleotides: TGTGCCAGCAGTTTTAGCTTCAACACCGGGGAGCTGTTTTTT.

The chain has TRBV13 and TRBJ2-3, with D unclear. CDR3 size: 13 residues. V was cut by 5 bases and J by 2 bases, with 8 bases left in between. Germline-derived CDR1 and CDR2 are PRHDT and FYEKMQ (reference sequence). CDR3 sequence (DNA): TGTGCCAGCAGCGGGCTTCACACAGATACGCAGTATTTT. This gives the protein CASSGLHTDTQYF.

The chain uses TRBV9 and TRBJ2-2, with a possible D match to TRBD1 (6 bases). The V end lost 2 bases, the J end lost 7 bases, and 9 bases lay between the germline ends. Germline V gene sequence: CDR1 SGDLS, CDR2 YYNGEE. The length of the CDR3 is 13 residues. Here the CDR3 DNA reads TGTGCCAGCAGCGTGCAACAGGGCGGGGAGCTGTTTTTT. This gives the protein CASSVQQGGELFF. Full variable domain (remainder filled in from reference TRBV9 and TRBJ2-2): DSGVTQTPKHLITATGQRVTLRCSPRSGDLSVYWYQQSLDQGLQFLIQYYNGEERAKGNILERFSAQQFPDLHSELNLSSLELGDSALYFCASSVQQGGELFFGEGSRLTVL.

The rearrangement links TRBV5-6 to TRBJ2-3; D might be TRBD1 (6 bases). The CDR3 sequence is 12 residues long. The V end was cut by 4 bases, the J end by 6 bases, with 9 bases between. CDR1 is SGHDT and CDR2 is YYEEEE in the germline V gene. The CDR3 region is CASSRTDDTQYF. CDR3 coding DNA: TGTGCCAGCAGCAGGACAGACGATACGCAGTATTTT.

The CDR3 region is CASSLLTEGVGDGYTF. CDR3 in DNA: TGCGCCAGCAGCTTGTTGACCGAGGGGGTCGGTGATGGCTACACCTTC. This chain links TRBV5-1 with TRBJ1-2, with a possible D match to TRBD1 (6 bases). Trimming shortened V by 1 base and J by 6 bases, and 19 bases separated the two germline ends. The CDR3 consists of 16 residues. Germline CDR1 reads SGHRS; CDR2 reads YFSETQ.

This clone was seen only a few times. The V and J genes are TRBV7-9 and TRBJ2-1; the D is unclear. The CDR3 contains 19 residues. CDR1 and CDR2 from the germline V gene are SEHNR and FQNEAQ (reference sequence). V was clipped by 1 base and J by 7 bases, with 26 bases between them. The CDR3 reads CASSLGPGSPTHQRNEQFF. CDR3 DNA: TGTGCCAGCAGCTTAGGGCCTGGAAGCCCGACCCATCAGAGGAATGAGCAGTTCTTC.

V is TRBV9 and J is TRBJ1-2; 9 bases match TRBD1. V was pared by 3 bases and J by 8 bases, with 5 bases of the junction left unmatched. The CDR3 spans 13 residues. Germline V gene lookup returns CDR1 SGDLS and CDR2 YYNGEE. The chain's CDR3 is CASSARDRAGYTF. CDR3 DNA sequence: TGTGCCAGCAGCGCCCGGGACAGGGCGGGCTACACCTTC. The full variable domain, its missing parts supplied by reference TRBV9 and TRBJ1-2, is DSGVTQTPKHLITATGQRVTLRCSPRSGDLSVYWYQQSLDQGLQFLIQYYNGEERAKGNILERFSAQQFPDLHSELNLSSLELGDSALYFCASSARDRAGYTFGSGTRLTVV.

V and J are TRBV30 and TRBJ2-1; 9 bases are a match to TRBD1. The CDR3 sequence is 15 residues long. J was trimmed by 3 bases and V by 3 bases; bases with no gene match: 6. Per the germline V gene, CDR1 is GTSNPN and CDR2 is SVGIG (reference sequence). The CDR3 spells CAWSPGQGIYNEQFF. The CDR3 coding sequence is TGTGCCTGGAGCCCGGGACAGGGTATCTACAATGAGCAGTTCTTC.

This clone appeared a few times. The gene calls are TRBV5-8 and TRBJ2-3, with a possible D match to TRBD2 (6 bases). Trimming took 4 bases from V and 2 from J, leaving 14 bases between them. The length of the CDR3 is 15 residues. Germline V CDR1 and CDR2: SGHTS, YDEGEE. The CDR3 DNA follows: TGTGCCAGCAGCATCCGAAGCGGGCTCACAGATACGCAGTATTTT. As protein: CASSIRSGLTDTQYF.

The V and J genes are TRBV7-9 and TRBJ1-5; no definite D call. V gave up 3 bases and J gave up 1 base, with 10 bases separating them. The CDR3 loop spans 15 amino acids. Germline V gene data show CDR1 as SEHNR and CDR2 as FQNEAQ (reference sequence). The CDR3: CASSLGGSSNQPQHF. The CDR3 bases are TGTGCCAGCAGCTTGGGCGGGTCCAGCAATCAGCCCCAGCATTTT. Full variable domain (missing parts from reference TRBV7-9 and TRBJ1-5): DTGVSQNPRHKITKRGQNVTFRCDPISEHNRLYWYRQTLGQGPEFLTYFQNEAQLEKSRLLSDRFSAERPKGSFSTLEIQRTEQGDSAMYLCASSLGGSSNQPQHFGDGTRLSIL.

The chain carries TRBV30 and TRBJ2-5; 8 bases align to TRBD2. From germline, CDR1 is GTSNPN and CDR2 SVGIG (reference sequence). V lost 0 bases and J lost 3; bases outside the gene matches: 6. CDR3 length: 15 amino acids. This chain's CDR3 is CAWSVPSGGKETQYF. The CDR3 coding sequence is TGTGCCTGGAGTGTACCAAGCGGGGGCAAAGAGACCCAGTACTTC.

The V call is TRBV11-2, the J call TRBJ2-1; 11 bases are shared with TRBD2. This CDR3 comprises 19 residues. Germline lookup yields CDR1 SGHAT and CDR2 FQNNGV. Germline trimming cut 5 bases from V and 0 bases from J; bases unmatched to any gene: 12. CDR3 residues: CASSRAGTSGFSSYNEQFF. CDR3 DNA sequence: TGTGCCAGCAGCCGTGCCGGGACTAGCGGATTCAGCTCCTACAATGAGCAGTTCTTC.

The gene calls are TRBV6-5 and TRBJ1-2, with D perhaps TRBD1 (6 bases). The CDR3 runs to 14 residues. Germline assignment: CDR1 MNHEY and CDR2 SVGAGI. V dropped 2 bases and J dropped 13 bases, with 20 bases sitting between them. The DNA for the CDR3 is TGTGCCAGCAGTTACACCCGGACAGATTGGATTCCCACCTTC. Translating gives CASSYTRTDWIPTF.

The chain couples TRBV5-1 to TRBJ2-6; 7 nucleotides line up with TRBD1. The CDR3 is 17 residues long. With 4 bases clipped from V and 0 bases from J, the junction kept 7 bases outside the gene matches. CDR1 and CDR2 (germline): SGHRS, YFSETQ. CDR3 loop: CASSPGQDYSGANVLTF. The CDR3 region has the DNA TGCGCCAGCAGCCCCGGACAGGATTACTCTGGGGCCAACGTCCTGACTTTC.